Sequencing of this TCR beta chain was carried out in a study of blood T cell repertoires in COVID-19. Looking at the study overall: COVID-19 samples from acute and convalescent phases originated in the United States, Italy and Spain. From T cells, B-cell-depleted T cells, or PBMCs came the material, which was cDNA or gDNA.

In the original processing: Amplification with reference gene primers provided the estimates of nucleated cell counts. The assay was immunoSEQ multiplex PCR, and TCRdb's table has in-frame clones only and misses some. The V and J calls and clone size are taken from that table; D and trimming were inferred from the DNA. Of roughly 390,000 clones detected, around 85% appear once; the ten largest clones hold roughly 3.9%. The V end lost 2 bases, the J end lost 4 bases, and 12 bases lay between the germline ends. This CDR3 is built from 14 residues. Looked up from germline, CDR1 is SGHRS and CDR2 is YFSETQ. This clone was observed a few times.

The origin of this receptor is a woman under 30 with acute or convalescent COVID-19. Material for sequencing was peripheral blood. The chain couples TRBV5-1 to TRBJ1-2; D is possibly TRBD1 (6 bases). The CDR3 DNA follows: TGCGCCAGCAGCTTTATACAGGGCAGCTATGGCTACACCTTC. Amino acid sequence: CASSFIQGSYGYTF.